This passage covers 25 T cell receptor beta chains from one sample sequenced in a study of radiation and T cells in renal cell carcinoma (dated by TCRdb to about 2020). The library was produced with the immunoSEQ multiplex PCR assay. Imported from immuneACCESS, the table was reduced by TCRdb to in-frame sequences with V and J called. These copies leave out some clones; in studies compared against another copy, an unresolved V gene accounts for under half, and the cause of the remainder is not known. This sample is represented by some 5,000 clones; under 70% of them were singletons. The leading ten clones occupy 28% of the sample. The time point label, read with the paper, signifies: tumor resected at nephrectomy. What this sample's treatment or condition label stands for: treatment-naive control, cytoreductive nephrectomy. Sample: tumor tissue, taken from a patient whose treatment was nephrectomy without radiotherapy. The receptors were gathered from a human donor with renal cell carcinoma.

This clone was recorded once. The V and J genes are TRBV29-1 and TRBJ1-4; 7 bases fit TRBD1. J lost 0 bases, V lost 6 bases, and 7 bases had no gene match. Germline V gives CDR1 SQVTM, CDR2 ANQGSEA. This CDR3 spans 15 amino acids. The CDR3 loop reads CSVYDRAATNEKLFF. As DNA, the CDR3 is TGCAGCGTCTACGACAGGGCCGCAACTAATGAAAAACTGTTTTTT.

The rearrangement uses TRBV2 and TRBJ2-5, with TRBD1 matching 8 bases. J lost 5 bases, V lost 3 bases, and 8 bases had no gene match. CDR1 is SNHLY and CDR2 is FYNNEI in the germline V gene. The CDR3 has 15 amino acids. The chain's CDR3 is CASSESGGGRETQYF. The CDR3 nucleotides read TGTGCCAGCAGTGAGTCAGGGGGCGGCCGCGAGACCCAGTACTTC. The full variable domain, with the rest looked up from reference TRBV2 and TRBJ2-5, is EPEVTQTPSHQVTQMGQEVILRCVPISNHLYFYWYRQILGQKVEFLVSFYNNEISEKSEIFDDQFSVERPDGSNFTLKIRSTKLEDSAMYFCASSESGGGRETQYFGPGTRLLVL.

The chain has TRBV27 and TRBJ2-7; D is uncertain. V was cut by 0 bases and J by 5 bases, with 8 bases left in between. The CDR3 is made up of 13 amino acids. Per the germline V gene, CDR1 is MNHEY and CDR2 is SMNVEV (reference sequence). The CDR3 region is CASSLSSENEQYF. The CDR3 nucleotides read TGTGCCAGCAGTTTATCGTCAGAGAACGAGCAGTACTTC.

The sample holds a few counts of this clone. This chain joins TRBV25-1 and TRBJ2-2, with no clear D. The CDR3 has 15 residues. V was pared by 1 base and J by 4 bases, with 10 bases between. Germline V CDR1 and CDR2: MGHDK, SYGVNS. CDR3 region: CASSESLGFTGELFF. In nucleotides, the CDR3 is TGTGCCAGCAGTGAATCGTTGGGGTTCACCGGGGAGCTGTTTTTT.

The V call is TRBV18, the J call TRBJ2-5; TRBD1 agrees at 8 bases. The ends lost 6 bases at V and 4 bases at J; junction bases unmatched: 10. Germline CDR1 reads KGHSH; CDR2 reads LQKENI. The CDR3 spans 15 residues. The CDR3: CASSDGQGPGETQYF. CDR3 bases: TGTGCCAGCTCGGATGGACAGGGACCGGGAGAGACCCAGTACTTC.

V and J are TRBV28 and TRBJ2-3; TRBD2 matches 12 bases. There are 17 residues in the CDR3. Losses at the gene ends were 3 bases for V and 5 bases for J; bases not matched to a gene: 9. Looked up from germline, CDR1 is MDHEN and CDR2 is SYDVKM. The CDR3 loop reads CASSFPPSGRAGDTQYF. In nucleotides, the CDR3 is TGTGCCAGCAGTTTCCCTCCTAGCGGGAGGGCTGGAGATACGCAGTATTTT. The variable domain in full, completed from reference TRBV28 and TRBJ2-3, reads DVKVTQSSRYLVKRTGEKVFLECVQDMDHENMFWYRQDPGLGLRLIYFSYDVKMKEKGDIPEGYSVSREKKERFSLILESASTNQTSMYLCASSFPPSGRAGDTQYFGPGTRLTVL.

This sequence joins TRBV7-2 and TRBJ2-6; D remains unclear. Germline V gene sequence: CDR1 SGHTA, CDR2 FQGNSA. V was cut by 5 bases and J by 2 bases, with 7 bases left in between. The CDR3 has 14 amino acids. Written as DNA, the CDR3 is TGTGCCAGCAGCCCTGGAACTGGGGCCAACGTCCTGACTTTC. Encoded protein: CASSPGTGANVLTF. Complete variable domain (other parts from reference TRBV7-2 and TRBJ2-6): GAGVSQSPSNKVTEKGKDVELRCDPISGHTALYWYRQSLGQGLEFLIYFQGNSAPDKSGLPSDRFSAERTGGSVSTLTIQRTQQEDSAVYLCASSPGTGANVLTFGAGSRLTVL.

The chain joins TRBV27 to TRBJ2-1; 11 nucleotides agree with TRBD2. J gave up 9 bases and V 1 base, and 20 bases lay outside the gene matches. The CDR3 is 20 residues long. The V gene's germline CDR1 is MNHEY and CDR2 SMNVEV (reference sequence). The CDR3 DNA reads TGTGCCAGCAGTTTATACCCCCCCTCTAAGACTAGCGGGATACGTGGTGAGCAGTTCTTC. It encodes CASSLYPPSKTSGIRGEQFF.

V gene TRBV29-1 combines with J gene TRBJ2-1, with 10 nucleotides matching TRBD2. Looked up from germline, CDR1 is SQVTM and CDR2 is ANQGSEA. V gave up 4 bases and J gave up 5 bases; unmatched junction bases: 5. This CDR3 spans 14 amino acids. The CDR3 DNA reads as TGCAGCGTTGTGACTGGACTAGCGGACAATGAGCAGTTCTTC. Residues: CSVVTGLADNEQFF.

V is TRBV7-9 and J is TRBJ1-4, with D possibly matching TRBD1 (6 bases). This CDR3 has 16 residues. V was pared by 5 bases and J by 2 bases, with 15 bases between. Germline CDR1 SEHNR, CDR2 FQNEAQ (reference sequence). The CDR3 bases are TGTGCCAGCAGCCTCTATAACAGGGCCACTAATGAAAAACTGTTTTTT. This gives the protein CASSLYNRATNEKLFF.

The chain employs TRBV5-4 and TRBJ2-5, with D tentatively TRBD1 (5 bases). V lost 4 bases to trimming and J lost 1 base, with 11 bases between them. The germline V gene encodes CDR1 SGHNT and CDR2 YYREEE (reference sequence). CDR3 length: 14 amino acids. CDR3 nucleotide sequence: TGTGCCAGCAGCAGATCACAGGTCCAAGAGACCCAGTACTTC. It encodes CASSRSQVQETQYF.

The chain joins TRBV19 to TRBJ2-1; 10 nucleotides align to TRBD2. The germline V gene encodes CDR1 LNHDA and CDR2 SQIVND (reference sequence). The length of the CDR3 is 15 residues. J gave up 4 bases and V 4 bases, and 4 bases lay outside the gene matches. The CDR3 is CASSTTSGDYNEQFF. For the CDR3, the DNA is TGTGCCAGTAGTACAACTAGCGGGGATTACAATGAGCAGTTCTTC.

This clone occurred once. The V gene is TRBV7-1, the J gene TRBJ1-1, with 10 bases fitting TRBD1. TRBV7-1 is noted as an ORF with a role that remains uncertain. The V gene end was trimmed by 9 bases and the J gene end by 0 bases; junction bases not matched to a gene: 4. The CDR3 runs 14 residues. The CDR3 coding sequence is TGTGCCAGTCGACAGGGGGCCCTGAACACTGAAGCTTTCTTT. Translated: CASRQGALNTEAFF.

The chain links TRBV28 to TRBJ1-1, with no clear D. Looked up from germline, CDR1 is MDHEN and CDR2 is SYDVKM. CDR3 length equals 13 residues. V was pared by 6 bases and J by 0 bases, with 8 bases between. The CDR3 region has the DNA TGTGCCAGCAGCCCGGGATTGAACACTGAAGCTTTCTTT. Its protein product is CASSPGLNTEAFF.

This clone was observed a few times. This rearrangement joins TRBV19 to TRBJ2-5; D possibly corresponds to TRBD1 (6 bases). The CDR3 contains 15 residues. CDR1 is LNHDA, CDR2 SQIVND, per germline (reference sequence). The V and J ends lost 5 bases and 5 bases respectively, with 18 bases between them. The CDR3 reads CASSLRGSNVETQYF. CDR3 nucleotide sequence: TGTGCCAGTAGTCTCAGGGGAAGTAACGTGGAGACCCAGTACTTC.

The chain combines TRBV9 with TRBJ1-3, with D perhaps TRBD1 (5 bases). The V gene's germline CDR1 is SGDLS and CDR2 YYNGEE. V lost 5 bases and J lost 4, with 16 bases in between. This CDR3 has 15 amino acids. CDR3 nucleotides: TGTGCCAGCAGTGATATCGGGGGTACGGGAAACACCATATATTTT. Its translation: CASSDIGGTGNTIYF.

The rearrangement links TRBV4-1 to TRBJ2-3; 11 bases agree with TRBD1. CDR1 and CDR2 from the germline V gene are MGHRA and YSYEKL. The CDR3 has 16 residues. V was clipped by 3 bases and J by 5 bases; unmatched bases: 7. In DNA form, the CDR3 reads TGCGCCAGCAGCCATGCCCCGGGACAGGGGGTAGATACGCAGTATTTT. It codes for CASSHAPGQGVDTQYF.

J is TRBJ1-4 and V is TRBV6-6; 7 nucleotides match TRBD1. Germline loops: CDR1 MNHNY, CDR2 SVGAGI (reference sequence). The CDR3 covers 13 residues. With V trimmed by 8 bases and J by 8 bases, 8 bases remained unmatched. CDR3 in amino acids: CASSRGRGEKLFF. CDR3 coding DNA: TGTGCCAGCTCGAGGGGGCGCGGCGAAAAACTGTTTTTT.

In nucleotides, the CDR3 is TGTGCCAGCAGCTTAGGGCTAGCGGGAAATACGCAGTATTTT. It translates to CASSLGLAGNTQYF. The chain carries TRBV7-2 and TRBJ2-3; TRBD2 agrees at 9 bases. CDR1 and CDR2 (germline): SGHTA, FQGNSA. CDR3 length: 14 residues. Germline trimming cut 1 base from V and 7 bases from J; bases unmatched to any gene: 3.

This chain uses TRBV7-9 with TRBJ2-5; 11 bases map to TRBD2. The CDR3 is made up of 17 amino acids. Germline V gene lookup returns CDR1 SEHNR and CDR2 FQNEAQ (reference sequence). Trimming removed 1 base from V and 5 bases from J; junction bases left unmatched: 9. CDR3 nucleotide sequence: TGTGCCAGCAGCTTAGGACTAGCGGGGAGATACGGGGAGACCCAGTACTTC. It translates to CASSLGLAGRYGETQYF.

V usage is TRBV9 and J usage is TRBJ1-3; TRBD1 matches at 8 bases. The CDR3 sequence is 16 residues long. J gave up 8 bases and V 4 bases, and 14 bases lay outside the gene matches. Germline V gene data show CDR1 as SGDLS and CDR2 as YYNGEE. The CDR3 sequence is CASSPRTRTGWDTIYF. CDR3 coding DNA: TGTGCCAGCAGCCCTAGAACCCGGACAGGGTGGGACACCATATATTTT. The whole variable domain, filled in from reference TRBV9 and TRBJ1-3, reads DSGVTQTPKHLITATGQRVTLRCSPRSGDLSVYWYQQSLDQGLQFLIQYYNGEERAKGNILERFSAQQFPDLHSELNLSSLELGDSALYFCASSPRTRTGWDTIYFGEGSWLTVV.

The chain uses TRBV18 and TRBJ1-1; perhaps TRBD1 as D (5 bases). There are 16 residues in the CDR3. V gave up 5 bases and J gave up 1 base, with 17 bases separating them. Germline assignment: CDR1 KGHSH and CDR2 LQKENI. The CDR3 DNA sequence: TGTGCCAGCTCATCCCAATTGGGCAGGGAGAACACTGAAGCTTTCTTT. The encoded protein is CASSSQLGRENTEAFF. Filled out from reference TRBV18 and TRBJ1-1, the complete variable domain reads NAGVMQNPRHLVRRRGQEARLRCSPMKGHSHVYWYRQLPEEGLKFMVYLQKENIIDESGMPKERFSAEFPKEGPSILRIQQVVRGDSAAYFCASSSQLGRENTEAFFGQGTRLTVV.

J is TRBJ2-1 and V is TRBV7-9; 7 nucleotides agree with TRBD1. This CDR3 contains 13 residues. Germline V lookup: CDR1 SEHNR, CDR2 FQNEAQ (reference sequence). Trimming removed 4 bases from V and 9 bases from J; junction bases left unmatched: 6. CDR3: CASSSTGFGEQFF. CDR3 DNA: TGTGCCAGCAGCTCGACAGGGTTCGGTGAGCAGTTCTTC.

The V call is TRBV6-6, the J call TRBJ2-1; TRBD2 is a possible D gene (6 bases). The V gene lost 2 bases and the J gene lost 4 bases, with 12 bases spanning the gap. CDR1 is MNHNY, CDR2 SVGAGI, per germline (reference sequence). The CDR3 has 15 amino acids. The CDR3 here is CASSYKGGTYNEQFF. In DNA, the CDR3 is TGTGCCAGCAGTTACAAGGGCGGGACGTACAATGAGCAGTTCTTC.

The chain uses TRBV14 and TRBJ2-7, with D possibly being TRBD1 or TRBD2 (6 bases each). Germline CDR1 and CDR2: SGHDN and FVKESK. Trimming stripped 4 bases from V and 3 bases from J, with 16 bases between. The CDR3 has 15 residues. This CDR3 reads CASSPPRGLIYEQYF. The CDR3 nucleotides read TGTGCCAGCAGCCCCCCCAGGGGACTCATCTACGAGCAGTACTTC.